The entry that follows covers one T cell receptor beta chain sequence. This clonotype was observed a handful of times. Its target antigen remains unknown. The input lacks base qualities; no much larger clone sits a single base away. The sample belongs to a study of post-analysis software for immune sequencing data (dated by TCRdb to 2013 to 2016). Describing the broader study: Relapsing-remitting, secondary progressive and progressive-relapsing multiple sclerosis were recorded as disease courses, and subtype annotation was lacking for some patients. The patient repertoires were compared against around eleven previously published healthy control repertoires obtained from donors aged roughly 6 to 28 years. A subset of samples was prepared in parallel using single-end sample barcoding, then pooled and co-amplified after Illumina adapter ligation.

Library construction relied on PCR. Sequencing instrument: Illumina HiSeq 2500. To reduce PCR and sequencing biases, unique molecular identifiers were incorporated into the TCR beta cDNA libraries. Every 1 to 10 million input T cells yielded about 500,000 cDNA molecules, meaning each molecule approximated one T cell. Patient libraries were prepared and sequenced with the same protocol used for the earlier healthy control dataset. Within a given batch, samples were prepared together, multiplexed and sequenced on the same HiSeq lane. On the study's bioinformatics: MIGEC handled the raw barcoded reads, throwing out single-read molecular identifier groups before consensus assembly and CDR3 extraction. Clonotype tables were post-analysed with VDJtools, and diversity was normalized by down-sampling all datasets to the smallest sample size. In repertoire overlap clustering, CDR3 amino acid sequences, but not nucleotide sequences, were matched to correct batch-related cross-sample contamination. TCRdb reprocessing: public reads trimmed at Q25 with fastp, clones called with MiXCR, in-frame beta chains kept. Rows are unified per CDR3 protein, each entry keeping the most common DNA and genes. V and J calls and clone size were set by TCRdb, not the authors. This sample holds about 200,000 distinct CDR3 sequences; roughly 28% were observed only once. The ten largest account for roughly 3.4% of the sample.

TCR beta repertoires were profiled from peripheral blood of over 10 young patients with multiple sclerosis to demonstrate the VDJtools post-analysis software. The patients with multiple sclerosis were children and adolescents between roughly 6 and 15 years of age. Results and caveats for the whole study, not just this receptor: Normalized Chao1 diversity was significantly lower in multiple sclerosis patients than controls, suggesting substantial peripheral T-cell clonal expansion. Patients showed significantly higher frequencies than controls for a handful of TRBV segments, among them TRBV5-6, TRBV5-1 and TRBV20-1. The multiple sclerosis patient group was slightly younger than the control group. When samples were clustered directly using the F measure, samples prepared in the same batch co-clustered strongly, which prompted a batch-effect correction.

V ends up 11 bases short and J 2 bases short, with an unmatched junction base count of 11. The germline V gene supplies CDR1 MNHNS and CDR2 SASEGT. The CDR3 runs 15 residues from the cysteine to the phenylalanine. The only DNA kept is the CDR3, 45 bases in frame from the first base. This sequence uses TRBV6-1 and TRBJ2-3; TRBD2 matches 9 bases in the middle. The sequence came from a girl aged 2-17 years with multiple sclerosis. Sample: blood. Here the CDR3 is given as CAGEASGVFTDTQYF. The bases are TGTGCCGGAGAGGCTAGCGGGGTTTTCACAGATACGCAGTATTTT.